Listed here are 13 T cell receptor beta chains from one sample, sequenced in a study of technical replicates of blood from several donors. Produced via immunoSEQ multiplex PCR; TCRdb's table is partial and in-frame only. The table shows 60,000 to 90,000 clones, with nearly 97% occurring only once. The sequenced sample was T cells isolated from PBMCs. The source of these receptors is a human donor in good health.

The rearrangement uses TRBV10-3 and TRBJ1-2; 8 nucleotides line up with TRBD1. CDR1 and CDR2 from the germline V gene are ENHRY and SYGVKD. This CDR3 is 15 amino acids long. J gave up 6 bases and V 3 bases, and 9 bases lay outside the gene matches. CDR3: CAISERTGTTNGYTF. The CDR3 DNA reads TGTGCCATCAGTGAAAGGACAGGGACAACGAATGGCTACACCTTC.

This chain connects TRBV5-1 to TRBJ1-1; perhaps TRBD1 as D (5 bases). V lost 0 bases and J lost 8, with 11 bases in between. CDR3 size: 13 residues. The V gene's germline CDR1 is SGHRS and CDR2 YFSETQ. CDR3 amino acids: CASSLDAGPEAFF. The CDR3 DNA reads as TGCGCCAGCAGCTTGGATGCGGGGCCAGAAGCTTTCTTT. Full variable domain (missing parts from reference TRBV5-1 and TRBJ1-1): KAGVTQTPRYLIKTRGQQVTLSCSPISGHRSVSWYQQTPGQGLQFLFEYFSETQRNKGNFPGRFSGRQFSNSRSEMNVSTLELGDSALYLCASSLDAGPEAFFGQGTRLTVV.

The chain links TRBV11-3 to TRBJ2-7, with TRBD1 as a possible D gene (5 bases). CDR3 size: 14 residues. V was trimmed by 0 bases and J by 7 bases, leaving 13 bases between them. Germline CDR1 reads SGHNT; CDR2 reads YENEEA. The CDR3 spells CASSLEGPLGEQYF. CDR3 in DNA: TGTGCCAGCAGCTTAGAGGGGCCCCTCGGGGAGCAGTACTTC.

The chain employs TRBV4-1 and TRBJ2-1; TRBD2 might be the D (5 bases). V gave up 0 bases and J gave up 9 bases, with 9 bases separating them. The CDR3 totals 13 residues. Looked up from germline, CDR1 is MGHRA and CDR2 is YSYEKL. The CDR3 DNA reads as TGCGCCAGCAGCCAAGATACGGCGGGTGAGCAGTTCTTC. Translated: CASSQDTAGEQFF.

The chain is built from TRBV5-6 and TRBJ2-3; TRBD2 matches at 9 bases. Germline V gene lookup returns CDR1 SGHDT and CDR2 YYEEEE. V shed 0 bases, J shed 4 bases, and the junction held 3 bases outside the gene matches. CDR3 length: 15 residues. The CDR3 DNA is TGTGCCAGCAGCTTGGAACTAGCGGGCCCAGATACGCAGTATTTT. It translates to CASSLELAGPDTQYF.

Note on this clone: Other DNA sequences within the sample encode an identical CDR3. The chain recombines TRBV9 with TRBJ1-2; unclear D gene. The V gene's germline CDR1 is SGDLS and CDR2 YYNGEE. Trimming took off 2 bases at V and 2 bases at J, with 7 bases between the two ends. The CDR3 loop spans 13 amino acids. The CDR3 DNA reads TGTGCCAGCAGCGTCGACACAAACTATGGCTACACCTTC. Its translation is CASSVDTNYGYTF.

This sequence joins TRBV7-9 and TRBJ2-5, with TRBD1 matching 9 bases. Germline trimming cut 3 bases from V and 5 bases from J; bases unmatched to any gene: 7. The CDR3 has 15 residues. Germline V gene lookup returns CDR1 SEHNR and CDR2 FQNEAQ (reference sequence). The DNA for the CDR3 is TGTGCCAGCAGCTTTGGGGACAGGGATCCGGAGACCCAGTACTTC. This gives the protein CASSFGDRDPETQYF.

The chain has TRBV6-4 and TRBJ2-1; the D gene is possibly TRBD1 (6 bases). Germline V gene sequence: CDR1 MRHNA, CDR2 SNTAGT. V was pared by 6 bases and J by 9 bases, with 9 bases between. The length of the CDR3 is 11 residues. CDR3 protein: CASRGHGEQFF. The CDR3 DNA sequence: TGTGCCAGCAGGGGACACGGTGAGCAGTTCTTC.

The chain joins TRBV14 to TRBJ1-2; 7 positions match TRBD1. This CDR3 is built from 16 residues. V lost 4 bases and J lost 2; bases outside the gene matches: 10. Germline lookup yields CDR1 SGHDN and CDR2 FVKESK. The CDR3 DNA reads TGTGCCAGCAGCCTAGGCTCGACAGGGCCAAACTATGGCTACACCTTC. This gives the protein CASSLGSTGPNYGYTF.

This sequence joins TRBV7-9 and TRBJ2-5; D remains ambiguous. Germline CDR1 and CDR2: SEHNR and FQNEAQ (reference sequence). Trimming left V 3 bases short and J 5 bases short, with 13 bases between. The CDR3 is made up of 14 amino acids. CDR3 loop: CASSFSGLGETQYF. In DNA, the CDR3 is TGTGCCAGCAGCTTCAGTGGGCTTGGGGAGACCCAGTACTTC.

The chain uses TRBV28 and TRBJ1-2; TRBD1 might be the D (5 bases). V was trimmed by 9 bases and J by 3 bases, leaving 11 bases between them. The CDR3 is made up of 12 amino acids. The germline V gene encodes CDR1 MDHEN and CDR2 SYDVKM. The CDR3 nucleotides are TGTGCCAGTAAACAAGGGGACTATGGCTACACCTTC. As protein: CASKQGDYGYTF.

The V and J genes are TRBV30 and TRBJ1-1; D is undetermined. Germline-derived CDR1 and CDR2 are GTSNPN and SVGIG (reference sequence). Trimming stripped 4 bases from V and 8 bases from J, with 14 bases between. The CDR3 totals 12 residues. CDR3 bases: TGTGCCTGGACGTTAGGAGGGTTCGAAGCTTTCTTT. This translates into CAWTLGGFEAFF.

The J gene is TRBJ1-4, the V gene TRBV18, with 8 bases aligning to TRBD1. CDR1 KGHSH and CDR2 LQKENI come from the germline V gene. The CDR3 extends over 15 amino acids. After removal of 2 bases from V and 6 bases from J, the junction contained 5 bases not matched to a gene. The chain's CDR3 is CASSPEPDRDEKLFF. The CDR3 DNA is TGTGCCAGCTCACCAGAGCCGGACAGGGATGAAAAACTGTTTTTT.